This T cell receptor (beta chain) derives from a study of blood T cell repertoires in COVID-19 (dated by TCRdb to 2018 to 2021). Regarding the complete study: Samples covering the acute and convalescent phases of COVID-19 were provided by collaborators in the United States, Italy and Spain. The prospective study material was composed of cDNA or gDNA derived from T cells, B-cell-depleted T cells, or PBMCs. A de-identified subject ID, COVID-19 status, age in years and sex were almost always included in the sample metadata. Deeply sampled blood TCRbeta repertoires from subjects exposed to, actively infected with, or recovered from COVID-19 were included in the dataset. A freely available public database, intended as a resource for researchers studying the immune response to SARS-CoV-2, is where the repertoires were released. Samples were obtained from the ongoing ImmuneRACE study (first 160 participants) and from some 1,200 subjects provided by 6 global collaborators. HLA class I and class II types, where available, came from metadata supplied by the sample provider rather than from assay-based typing.

What the study reported, not specific to this receptor: How much clinical and demographic metadata was included differed by source and by participant, and the metadata was provided uncurated.

TCRbeta CDR3 regions were amplified from genomic DNA using the immunoSEQ Assay, a bias-controlled multiplex PCR. The study's own analysis went as follows. The number of nucleated cells in each sample was estimated from the amplification of reference gene primers within the assay. To quantify the absolute abundance of each unique TCRbeta CDR3 rearrangement, sequence reads were collapsed and filtered. For each sample, productive Simpson clonality was calculated as the square root of Simpson's diversity index across productive rearrangements. Imported from immuneACCESS, the table was reduced by TCRdb to in-frame sequences with V and J called. These copies leave out some clones; in studies compared against another copy, an unresolved V gene accounts for under half, and the cause of the remainder is not known. V, J and clone size are taken as reported in that table, and D and trimming were inferred from the DNA itself. This sample is represented by over 200,000 clones; 80% to 90% of them were singletons. The ten largest make up around 1.8% of the sample.

Enrolling through a virtual design, the prospective study's participants ranged in age from roughly 18 to 100 years and lived across some 22 United States geographic areas. In the prospective study, cohorts were assigned on the basis of participant-reported clinical history obtained from a screening survey and a study questionnaire. Recovered participants in ImmuneRACE Cohort 3 were defined by two consecutive negative NP/OP PCR tests, clearance by a healthcare professional, or resolution of symptoms. In the prospective study, whole blood, serum and a nasopharyngeal or oropharyngeal swab were collected from each participant by mobile phlebotomists. Additional blood draws and questionnaires over an approximately two-month period could optionally be provided by prospective study participants. Before DNA extraction, prospective study blood samples were shipped either frozen or at room temperature.

About this clone: It has no known antigen specificity. Per-base quality was not reported, and no clone a single base away is much larger than it.

The clonotype originates from a woman in her forties or fifties who had recovered from COVID-19. Sequencing was performed on PBMCs or T cells enriched from blood (not recorded which).

The DNA sequence is TGTGCCAGCAGCCAAGGGTCTTGGGGGAGGGACTATGGCTACACCTTC. Translation gives CASSQGSWGRDYGYTF. The chain links TRBV7-2 with TRBJ1-2, with TRBD1 as a weak D call on 5 bases. V is cut by 5 bases and J by 3 bases, and the space between the germline ends is 19 bases. Sequences SGHTA (CDR1) and FQGNSA (CDR2) are obtained from the germline V gene. The CDR3 goes from the cysteine to the phenylalanine over 16 residues. Just CDR3 DNA is preserved here, 48 bases in frame from base 1.